The sequence of this T cell receptor (beta chain) was determined in a study of blood T cell repertoires in COVID-19. The wider study: COVID-19 samples, acute and convalescent, were from the United States, Italy and Spain. From T cells, B-cell-depleted T cells, or PBMCs came the material, which was cDNA or gDNA.

This clone appeared once. Only in-frame clones appear in the TCRdb table, and some are missing; sequencing was by immunoSEQ multiplex PCR. The repertoire consists of roughly 70,000 clones, with around 90% occurring once and the leading ten covering around 6.7%. The CDR3 has 12 residues. V was pared by 4 bases and J by 7 bases, with 1 base of the junction left unmatched. The V gene's germline CDR1 is MNHEY and CDR2 SVGEGT. The sample comprised peripheral blood. This TCR derives from a woman of 80 years or more with active COVID-19. The J gene is TRBJ2-1, the V gene TRBV6-2 or TRBV6-3; 7 bases are a match to TRBD1. This CDR3 is CASSWDRNEQFF. CDR3 DNA sequence: TGTGCCAGCAGTTGGGACAGAAATGAGCAGTTCTTC.